A selection of T cell receptor beta chains follows, all from one sample in a study of Ad26.COV2.S vaccination and SARS-CoV-2 variants. Measured with immunoSEQ multiplex PCR; TCRdb has only the in-frame clones, and not every one. Counted here are a few hundred thousand clones, about four fifths occurring once; the ten biggest clones make up around 7.4%. The starting material was peripheral blood, obtained in a trial of Ad26.COV2.S vaccine versus placebo. The receptors come from a person between 18 and 65 years old who received the Ad26.COV2.S COVID-19 vaccine or a placebo. Both conserved end residues are part of each CDR3. Each record gives: V gene, J gene, D gene, clone size, CDR3 protein, CDR3 DNA. The D gene is left open where the match is weak. Expanded clones get a size class; other rows say once, few or many, or leave the size out.

TRBV19	TRBJ2-1	-	once	CASRNPGLREQFF	TGTGCCAGTCGGAACCCGGGACTCAGGGAGCAGTTCTTC
TRBV5-1	TRBJ1-2	-	-	CASSLGGRGGVYGYTF	TGCGCCAGCAGCTTGGGGGGGCGCGGCGGTGTCTATGGCTACACCTTC
TRBV9	TRBJ2-3	TRBD2	-	CASSDSSPGLREGLGLDTQYF	TGTGCCAGCAGCGACAGTTCCCCGGGACTAAGGGAAGGCCTTGGGTTGGATACGCAGTATTTT
TRBV6-5	TRBJ1-1	-	-	CASSQRSQNTEAFF	TGTGCCAGCAGCCAGCGCTCGCAGAACACTGAAGCTTTCTTT
TRBV9	TRBJ2-3	-	-	CASSSRPPPDTQYF	TGTGCCAGCAGCTCCCGGCCGCCCCCGGATACGCAGTATTTT
TRBV2	TRBJ1-1	TRBD1	-	CASKDRDKLKAFF	TGTGCCAGCAAGGACAGGGACAAATTGAAAGCTTTCTTT
TRBV2	TRBJ2-1	-	-	CASRGYSYNEQFF	TGTGCCAGCAGGGGGTACTCCTACAATGAGCAGTTCTTC
TRBV6-5	TRBJ1-4	TRBD1	once	CASSRTGGGEKLFF	TGTGCCAGCAGCCGGACAGGGGGCGGTGAAAAACTGTTTTTT
TRBV6-5	TRBJ1-2	TRBD1	-	CASSYDRGDYGYTF	TGTGCCAGCAGTTACGACAGGGGGGACTATGGCTACACCTTC
TRBV7-9	TRBJ2-1	-	-	CASSLPARYDEQFF	TGTGCCAGCAGCCTCCCGGCCCGTTACGATGAGCAGTTCTTC
TRBV19	TRBJ1-5	-	many	CASSTGPGQSYKAQHF	TGTGCCAGTAGTACTGGGCCCGGACAGTCCTACAAGGCCCAGCATTTT
TRBV7-9	TRBJ1-1	-	-	CASSLGLGKTEAFF	TGTGCCAGCAGCTTAGGACTAGGAAAGACTGAAGCTTTCTTT
TRBV7-9	TRBJ2-1	-	-	CASSSGPSQNEQFF	TGTGCCAGCAGCTCCGGACCCTCTCAGAATGAGCAGTTCTTC
TRBV7-9	TRBJ1-2	-	-	CASSPERVGYTF	TGTGCCAGCAGCCCAGAGAGGGTTGGCTACACCTTC
TRBV6-5	TRBJ1-1	-	-	CASSAEGSAFF	TGTGCCAGCAGCGCGGAAGGGTCGGCTTTCTTT
TRBV11-2	TRBJ1-2	-	-	CASSRDRWDDYGYTF	TGTGCCAGCAGCCGCGACAGGTGGGACGACTATGGCTACACCTTC
TRBV2	TRBJ1-3	-	-	CASSPPFDTIYF	TGTGCCAGCAGTCCCCCCTTTGACACCATATATTTT
TRBV9	TRBJ1-4	-	-	CASSVRGHAIGYEKLFF	TGTGCCAGCAGCGTACGGGGACACGCAATCGGTTATGAAAAACTGTTTTTT
TRBV10-3	TRBJ1-5	-	-	CAISPQELGNQPQHF	TGTGCCATCAGTCCACAGGAGTTAGGCAATCAGCCCCAGCATTTT
TRBV5-6	TRBJ2-1	-	-	CASSPYYNEQFF	TGTGCCAGCAGCCCTTACTACAATGAGCAGTTCTTC
TRBV6-4	TRBJ2-1	TRBD2	-	CASSDSLAGEVDEQFF	TGTGCCAGCAGTGACTCGCTAGCGGGGGAGGTGGATGAGCAGTTCTTC
TRBV7-9	TRBJ2-2	TRBD2	-	CASSSRLAGFTGELFF	TGTGCCAGCAGCTCAAGACTAGCGGGGTTCACCGGGGAGCTGTTTTTT
TRBV6-5	TRBJ2-3	-	-	CASSYNPGAGDTQYF	TGTGCCAGCAGTTACAACCCCGGTGCAGGAGATACGCAGTATTTT
TRBV5-1	TRBJ1-1	-	-	CASSLVPGVDTEAFF	TGCGCCAGCAGCTTGGTTCCCGGCGTCGACACTGAAGCTTTCTTT
TRBV5-6	TRBJ2-1	-	-	CASSSPLSGTYNEQFF	TGTGCCAGCAGCTCACCTCTATCAGGGACCTACAATGAGCAGTTCTTC
TRBV9	TRBJ2-6	-	-	CASSVVSSGANVLTF	TGTGCCAGCAGCGTAGTGAGCTCTGGGGCCAACGTCCTGACTTTC
TRBV7-9	TRBJ1-1	-	-	CASSSFGALNTEAFF	TGTGCCAGCAGCTCCTTCGGGGCGCTCAACACTGAAGCTTTCTTT
TRBV3-1/TRBV3-2	TRBJ1-3	TRBD1	few	CASRPQGGRGNTIYF	TGTGCCAGCAGGCCCCAGGGGGGTCGGGGAAACACCATATATTTT
TRBV2	TRBJ2-1	TRBD2	once	CASSVAGASGSCEQFF	TGTGCCAGCAGTGTCGCGGGGGCTAGCGGGAGTTGTGAGCAGTTCTTC
TRBV5-1	TRBJ2-1	-	-	CASTNANEQFF	TGCGCCAGCACGAACGCCAATGAGCAGTTCTTC
TRBV6-5	TRBJ1-1	-	once	CASSYGPNTEAFF	TGTGCCAGCAGTTACGGGCCGAACACTGAAGCTTTCTTT
TRBV5-1	TRBJ2-1	-	-	CASSGGAGRSYNEQFF	TGCGCCAGCAGCGGGGGTGCGGGTAGGTCCTACAATGAGCAGTTCTTC
TRBV15	TRBJ1-5	-	-	CATSRDKGYQPQHF	TGTGCCACCAGCAGAGATAAGGGCTATCAGCCCCAGCATTTT